These 13 T cell receptor beta chains originate from one sample sequenced in a study of PD-L1 blockade in urothelial cancer. TCRdb keeps only in-frame clones here, not all; method: immunoSEQ multiplex PCR. The table lists 80,000 to 95,000 clones, approximately 82% of them singletons. As for time point: peripheral blood 6 weeks after treatment start. The sequencing here drew on PBMCs, taken around atezolizumab (anti-PD-L1) treatment. The receptors shown here come from a man aged 70 or older with urothelial cancer.

The V call is TRBV6-5, the J call TRBJ1-1, with 8 bases lining up with TRBD1. Unmatched junction bases numbered 5, after V lost 6 bases and J lost 5 bases. Germline CDR1 and CDR2: MNHEY and SVGAGI. The length of the CDR3 is 13 residues. CDR3 sequence reads: CASSPGQGTEAFF. CDR3 nucleotides: TGTGCCAGCAGCCCCGGACAGGGTACTGAAGCTTTCTTT.

The genes are TRBV4-2 and TRBJ2-5; 9 nucleotides align to TRBD2. The length of the CDR3 is 17 residues. Losses at the gene ends were 0 bases for V and 5 bases for J; bases not matched to a gene: 10. The germline CDR1 and CDR2 sequences are LGHNA and YNFKEQ. The CDR3 is CASSQDGYSGSGETQYF. As DNA, the CDR3 is TGTGCCAGCAGCCAAGATGGTTATAGCGGGAGCGGTGAGACCCAGTACTTC.

V gene TRBV15 combines with J gene TRBJ1-5; TRBD1 aligns across 10 bases. CDR1 is LNHNV, CDR2 YYDKDF, per germline (reference sequence). This CDR3 has 15 residues. Trimming at V came to 1 base and at J to 7 bases, leaving 4 bases not matched to a gene. CDR3 region: CATSRGDRGDQPQHF. CDR3 in DNA: TGTGCCACCAGCAGAGGGGACAGGGGCGACCAGCCCCAGCATTTT.

This chain joins TRBV19 and TRBJ2-1; TRBD2 is a possible D gene (5 bases). Germline loops: CDR1 LNHDA, CDR2 SQIVND (reference sequence). Trimming removed 6 bases at V and 1 base at J, with 13 bases between. This CDR3 has 15 amino acids. The CDR3 here is CASRASRNSYNEQFF. Here the CDR3 DNA reads TGTGCCAGTAGGGCTAGCCGCAATTCCTACAATGAGCAGTTCTTC. The full variable domain, in which reference TRBV19 and TRBJ2-1 provide the parts outside the CDR3, is DGGITQSPKYLFRKEGQNVTLSCEQNLNHDAMYWYRQDPGQGLRLIYYSQIVNDFQKGDIAEGYSVSREKKESFPLTVTSAQKNPTAFYLCASRASRNSYNEQFFGPGTRLTVL.

Points on this clone: Other DNA variants within this sample encode the same CDR3. The chain carries TRBV29-1 and TRBJ2-7, with 7 bases identical to TRBD1. Losses at the gene ends were 6 bases for V and 0 bases for J; bases not matched to a gene: 8. This CDR3 region has 14 residues. From germline, CDR1 is SQVTM and CDR2 ANQGSEA. The CDR3 spells CSVETGTSSYEQYF. Here the CDR3 DNA reads TGCAGCGTAGAGACAGGGACGAGCTCCTACGAGCAGTACTTC.

The chain is built from TRBV27 and TRBJ2-2; a possible D gene is TRBD2 (5 bases). Trimming pared 7 bases from V and 0 bases from J, leaving 9 bases between. CDR3 length equals 14 residues. The V gene's germline CDR1 is MNHEY and CDR2 SMNVEV (reference sequence). CDR3 protein: CASNGGPNTGELFF. In nucleotides, the CDR3 is TGTGCCAGCAATGGAGGTCCGAACACCGGGGAGCTGTTTTTT.

V gene TRBV9 combines with J gene TRBJ2-1; TRBD2 aligns across 7 bases. This CDR3 region has 12 residues. V was clipped by 0 bases and J by 12 bases; unmatched bases: 3. Germline CDR1 is SGDLS and CDR2 is YYNGEE. The CDR3 DNA is TGTGCCAGCAGCGTAGCTGGGGGGGGGCAGTTCTTC. This gives the protein CASSVAGGGQFF.

The chain recombines TRBV30 with TRBJ1-1; no clear D. This CDR3 contains 12 residues. V dropped 2 bases and J dropped 5 bases, with 9 bases sitting between them. Germline-derived CDR1 and CDR2 are GTSNPN and SVGIG (reference sequence). This CDR3 is CAWSTGRTEAFF. The CDR3, as DNA: TGTGCCTGGAGTACGGGGAGGACTGAAGCTTTCTTT.

This chain joins TRBV14 and TRBJ2-7, with 10 bases aligning to TRBD2. V dropped 0 bases and J dropped 5; count of bases not matched to a gene: 16. Germline CDR1 is SGHDN and CDR2 is FVKESK. CDR3 size: 19 residues. CDR3 loop: CASSQDRRDLGLAEDEQYF. CDR3 nucleotide sequence: TGTGCCAGCAGCCAAGACAGGAGGGACCTCGGACTAGCGGAGGACGAGCAGTACTTC. Supplemented by reference TRBV14 and TRBJ2-7, the full variable domain reads EAGVTQFPSHSVIEKGQTVTLRCDPISGHDNLYWYRRVMGKEIKFLLHFVKESKQDESGMPNNRFLAERTGGTYSTLKVQPAELEDSGVYFCASSQDRRDLGLAEDEQYFGPGTRLTVT.

The chain uses TRBV6-1 and TRBJ2-2; D may be TRBD2 (7 bases). CDR1 is MNHNS, CDR2 SASEGT, per germline. The germline V and J ends were trimmed by 8 bases and 0 bases, with 13 bases remaining between them. CDR3 length: 15 amino acids. CDR3 sequence: CASGGGTANTGELFF. The CDR3 nucleotides are TGTGCCAGCGGGGGGGGCACCGCGAACACCGGGGAGCTGTTTTTT.

This clone was seen just once. V and J are TRBV11-2 and TRBJ2-1, with TRBD1 matching over 9 bases. J was trimmed by 6 bases and V by 0 bases; bases with no gene match: 6. The germline V gene encodes CDR1 SGHAT and CDR2 FQNNGV. The CDR3 runs 16 residues. CDR3 loop: CASSLDPGQGINEQFF. In DNA, the CDR3 is TGTGCCAGCAGCTTAGACCCGGGACAGGGTATCAATGAGCAGTTCTTC.

This clone came up once. V is TRBV15 and J is TRBJ2-3, with D possibly TRBD1 on 6 matching bases. V was cut by 4 bases and J by 10 bases, with 15 bases left in between. Per the germline V gene, CDR1 is LNHNV and CDR2 is YYDKDF (reference sequence). This CDR3 is 13 amino acids long. The CDR3 DNA reads as TGTGCCACCAGCACCCCGTCGACAGGATCGCAGTATTTT. Encoded protein: CATSTPSTGSQYF.

A single count supports this clone. The rearrangement links TRBV7-3 to TRBJ2-2; possible D gene TRBD1, 6 bases. There are 13 residues in the CDR3. Germline V CDR1 and CDR2: SGHTA, FQGTGA. Trimming took 5 bases from V and 4 from J, leaving 8 bases between them. The CDR3 region is CASSQGTTGELFF. The CDR3 nucleotides read TGTGCCAGCAGCCAGGGGACCACCGGGGAGCTGTTTTTT.